What follows is one TCR beta chain and its context. Profiled with immunoSEQ multiplex PCR; TCRdb holds only in-frame clones, not every one. The sample consists of 70,000 to 85,000 clones, just over 85% of them appearing once. The data derive from a study of blood T cell repertoires in COVID-19. About the study: Some COVID-19 samples were acute and others convalescent; all came from the United States, Italy and Spain. Sample material is recorded as cDNA or gDNA derived from T cells, B-cell-depleted T cells, or PBMCs.

The sequenced material came from peripheral blood. The origin of this receptor is a woman aged 80 or over in a cohort sampled during active or convalescent COVID-19.

As DNA, the CDR3 is TGTGCCACCTACGGGGGACTAAACACCGGGGAGCTGTTTTTT. Translation: CATYGGLNTGELFF. The chain employs TRBV6-5 and TRBJ2-2; TRBD2 aligns across 7 bases. There are 14 residues in the CDR3. Germline V gene data show CDR1 as MNHEY and CDR2 as SVGAGI. J gave up 2 bases and V 10 bases, and 7 bases lay outside the gene matches.